The clone carrying this T cell receptor beta chain was detected many times. Its antigen is as yet unknown. These data belong to a study of T cells in Graves' hyperthyroidism and ophthalmopathy. Background on the study: Staff took peripheral blood when the initial diagnosis was made, before any treatment began.

The PBMCs had their origin in around 9.1 ml of fresh peripheral blood. V lost 2 bases, J lost 4 bases, and 17 bases lay in between. The CDR3 spans 16 residues. It was RNA transcripts that yielded the amplified TCR beta CDR3 regions. In the first-round RT-PCR of the TCR CDR3, the HTBI primer set was used. From the multiplex PCR reads, TCRdb called clonotypes with MiXCR, one entry per CDR3 protein. The table has approximately 200,000 distinct CDR3 sequences, around 20% seen once; the top ten hold around 47%. Findings of the study overall: Using 13 V-J features, a model discriminated ophthalmopathy from stable hyperthyroidism.

The clonotype comes from a man in his forties with Graves' hyperthyroidism. The chain links TRBV12-3 or TRBV12-4 to TRBJ1-1; D may be TRBD1 (5 bases). Sequences were obtained from blood. The CDR3 DNA is TGTGCCAGCAGTTTATCAGGGTCGGGGAGCGGCACTGAAGCTTTCTTT. Its protein product is CASSLSGSGSGTEAFF.